The 9 T cell receptor beta chains listed next were all sequenced from one sample in a study of blood T cell repertoires in COVID-19. Only in-frame clones appear in the TCRdb table, and some are missing; sequencing was by immunoSEQ multiplex PCR. The table includes 390,000 or so clones, 80% to 90% detected once. Sequencing used peripheral blood. The receptor source for this set is a woman in her 30s with active or convalescent COVID-19.

J is TRBJ2-2 and V is TRBV18; TRBD1 is a possible D gene (5 bases). This CDR3 comprises 17 residues. Germline lookup yields CDR1 KGHSH and CDR2 LQKENI. V was pared by 3 bases and J by 1 base, with 15 bases between. CDR3 sequence (DNA): TGTGCCAGCTCACCGAGAATTTTTAGGGGGAACACCGGGGAGCTGTTTTTT. Translating it yields CASSPRIFRGNTGELFF.

The rearrangement joins TRBV10-1 to TRBJ1-1; D ambiguous. CDR3 size: 17 residues. V shed 4 bases and J shed 2 bases, with 20 bases lying between them. Germline CDR1 is WNHNN and CDR2 is SYGVQD (reference sequence). CDR3 DNA: TGCGCCAGCAGTGCCAACACCTTGGCCGAACACAACACTGAAGCTTTCTTT. It is translated as CASSANTLAEHNTEAFF.

This rearrangement joins TRBV27 to TRBJ1-1; the match to TRBD1 covers 7 bases. CDR1 and CDR2 (germline): MNHEY, SMNVEV (reference sequence). Trimming took 7 bases from V and 10 from J; bases not matched to a gene: 6. CDR3 size: 11 residues. The CDR3 here is CASTIGTVAFF. The CDR3, as DNA: TGTGCCAGCACTATCGGGACAGTAGCTTTCTTT.

This chain joins TRBV7-9 and TRBJ2-2, with 8 bases matching TRBD1. CDR1 and CDR2 from the germline V gene are SEHNR and FQNEAQ (reference sequence). With 1 base clipped from V and 4 bases from J, the junction kept 5 bases outside the gene matches. The CDR3 extends over 16 amino acids. CDR3 residues: CASSLGGQGSTGELFF. The DNA for the CDR3 is TGTGCCAGCAGCTTAGGAGGACAGGGCAGCACCGGGGAGCTGTTTTTT.

This clone was recorded once. Written as DNA, the CDR3 is TGTGCTAATCGACAGGGCATCTCTGGAAACACCATATATTTT. Amino acids: CANRQGISGNTIYF. The chain has TRBV30 and TRBJ1-3, with TRBD1 identical over 7 bases. This CDR3 region has 14 residues. Germline CDR1 GTSNPN, CDR2 SVGIG (reference sequence).

CDR3 DNA sequence: TGTGCCAGCAGTTACTACAAAGCGGGGGACCCGTTCGCGCAGTATTTT. It specifies CASSYYKAGDPFAQYF. The V and J genes are TRBV6-2 or TRBV6-3 and TRBJ2-3; 8 bases map to TRBD2. CDR1 is MNHEY, CDR2 SVGEGT, per germline. There are 16 residues in the CDR3. V lost 1 base, J lost 10 bases, and 13 bases stayed unmatched.

The V call is TRBV4-1, the J call TRBJ2-7, with 8 bases matching TRBD2. Per the germline V gene, CDR1 is MGHRA and CDR2 is YSYEKL. Trimming removed 0 bases from V and 5 bases from J; junction bases left unmatched: 9. CDR3 length: 16 amino acids. The CDR3 protein is CASSQDFRTSRHEQYF. CDR3 DNA: TGCGCCAGCAGCCAAGATTTCAGGACTAGCAGGCACGAGCAGTACTTC.

As DNA, the CDR3 is TGTGCCAGCAGCCGGACAGACCATAGCACAGATACGCAGTATTTT. As protein: CASSRTDHSTDTQYF. The gene calls are TRBV11-2 and TRBJ2-3; weak D call: TRBD1 (6 bases). The CDR3 is 15 residues long. Germline V gene lookup returns CDR1 SGHAT and CDR2 FQNNGV. With 5 bases removed from V and 0 bases from J, the gap between germline ends came to 12 bases.

This chain links TRBV5-1 with TRBJ1-1, with 10 bases fitting TRBD1. Trimming at V came to 4 bases and at J to 5 bases, leaving 5 bases not matched to a gene. Germline CDR1 reads SGHRS; CDR2 reads YFSETQ. This CDR3 comprises 14 residues. CDR3 residues: CASSHGQGGTEAFF. The CDR3, as DNA: TGCGCCAGCAGCCATGGACAGGGGGGGACTGAAGCTTTCTTT.